The clone carrying this T cell receptor (beta chain) was seen more than once but under ten times. Germline V gene lookup returns CDR1 SQVTM and CDR2 ANQGSEA. V lost 3 bases and J lost 10; bases outside the gene matches: 8. The CDR3 loop spans 13 amino acids. Stated treatment: therapeutic diphenylcyclopropenone sensitization with weekly scalp DPC. Individual cDNA molecules in this library carried unique molecular identifiers. TCRdb used MiXCR to reprocess the reads, holding one entry per CDR3 protein. The sample contains 700 or so distinct CDR3 sequences, approximately 62% of which appear only once. The data originate from a study of human T cells and chemical hapten exposure.

Material: whole blood, obtained before DPC sensitization or 2, 6, or about 24 weeks after (not recorded which). This receptor was obtained from an adult with alopecia areata. Some clones in this sample may be carry-over from other donors' samples. This table probably holds off-target reads from a library built for another chain. V and J are TRBV29-1 and TRBJ1-1; 10 bases are shared with TRBD1. This CDR3 is CSVDEDRGRGAFF. CDR3 coding DNA: TGCAGCGTTGATGAAGACAGGGGGCGCGGAGCTTTCTTT.